Described below is a single T cell receptor (beta chain) sequence and its context. The antigen is unknown. At one boundary the junction diverges from the germline segment, which might be a read error. The template for TCR beta VDJ and CDR3 sequence profiling was genomic DNA. MiXCR, run by TCRdb on the reads, gives a single entry per CDR3 protein. The sample includes 260,000 or so distinct CDR3 sequences, approximately 80% of them seen just once. These data are taken from a study of CD8+CD57+ T cells in acquired aplastic anemia. Study summary: Sorted CD4+ and CD8+ cells gave an average of about 3 ug of DNA.

Points from the study as a whole: Twenty-nine CD8+ CDR3 sequences were shared between patients and controls. No significant difference in CD8+ Simpson's diversity was found between patients and controls.

All patients picked for sequencing had shown, by flow cytometry, an expansion of CD8+CD57+ cells. There was no therapy given to any patient before the blood sampling took place. CDR3 size: 13 residues. Per germline, CDR1 SGHTA and CDR2 FQGNSA. This chain uses TRBV7-2 with TRBJ2-3; tentatively, D is TRBD2 (5 bases). The receptor was derived from a human donor with aplastic anemia. The sequencing input was sorted CD4+, CD8+, or CD8+CD57+ T cells (not recorded which) from PBMCs. Here the CDR3 reads CASSFAGRPDKQF. The CDR3 DNA is TGCGCCAGCAGCTTCGCGGGCAGACCCGATAAGCAGTTT.